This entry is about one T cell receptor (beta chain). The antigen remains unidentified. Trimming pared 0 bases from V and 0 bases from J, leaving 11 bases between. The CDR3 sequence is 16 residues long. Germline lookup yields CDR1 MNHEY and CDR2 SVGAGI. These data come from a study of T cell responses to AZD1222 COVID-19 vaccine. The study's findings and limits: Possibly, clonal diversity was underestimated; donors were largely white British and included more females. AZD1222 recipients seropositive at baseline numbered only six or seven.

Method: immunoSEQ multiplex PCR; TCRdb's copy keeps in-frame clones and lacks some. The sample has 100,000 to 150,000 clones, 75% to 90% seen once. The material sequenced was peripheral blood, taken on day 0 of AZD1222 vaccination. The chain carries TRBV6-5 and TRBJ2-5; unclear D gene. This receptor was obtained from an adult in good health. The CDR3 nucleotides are TGTGCCAGCAGTTACTCGGTCTTCACGGACCAAGAGACCCAGTACTTC. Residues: CASSYSVFTDQETQYF.